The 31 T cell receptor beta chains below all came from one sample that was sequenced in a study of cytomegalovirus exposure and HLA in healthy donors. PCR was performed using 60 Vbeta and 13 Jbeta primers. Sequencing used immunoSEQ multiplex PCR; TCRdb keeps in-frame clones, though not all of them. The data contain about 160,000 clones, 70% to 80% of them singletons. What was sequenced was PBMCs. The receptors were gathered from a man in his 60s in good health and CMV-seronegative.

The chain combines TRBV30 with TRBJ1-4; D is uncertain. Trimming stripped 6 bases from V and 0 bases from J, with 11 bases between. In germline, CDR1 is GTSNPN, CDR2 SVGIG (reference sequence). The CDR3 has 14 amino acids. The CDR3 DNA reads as TGTGCCTGTATCCAGATTGCAACTAATGAAAAACTGTTTTTT. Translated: CACIQIATNEKLFF.

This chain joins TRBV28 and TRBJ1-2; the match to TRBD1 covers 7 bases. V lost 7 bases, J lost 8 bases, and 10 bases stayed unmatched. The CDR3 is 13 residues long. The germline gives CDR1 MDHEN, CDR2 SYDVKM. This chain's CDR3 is CASTTQGIYGYTF. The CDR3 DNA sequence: TGTGCCAGCACCACACAGGGGATCTACGGCTACACCTTC.

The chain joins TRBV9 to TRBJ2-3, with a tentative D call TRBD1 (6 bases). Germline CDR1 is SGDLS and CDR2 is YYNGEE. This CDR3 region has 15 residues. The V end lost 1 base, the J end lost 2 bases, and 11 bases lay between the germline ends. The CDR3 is CASSVSGGLTDTQYF. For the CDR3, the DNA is TGTGCCAGCAGCGTAAGTGGGGGCCTCACAGATACGCAGTATTTT.

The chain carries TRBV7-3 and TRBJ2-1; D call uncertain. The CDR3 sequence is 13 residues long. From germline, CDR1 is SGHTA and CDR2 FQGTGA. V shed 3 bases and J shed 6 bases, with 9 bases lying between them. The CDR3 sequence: CASSLSGSNEQFF. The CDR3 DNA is TGTGCCAGCAGCTTGAGTGGTTCCAATGAGCAGTTCTTC.

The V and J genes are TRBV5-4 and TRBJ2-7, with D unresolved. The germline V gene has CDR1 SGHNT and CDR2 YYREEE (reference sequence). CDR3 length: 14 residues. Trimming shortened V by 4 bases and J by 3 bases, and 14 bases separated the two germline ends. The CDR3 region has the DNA TGTGCCAGCAGCCCCGGCGGAGCTGGCTACGAGCAGTACTTC. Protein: CASSPGGAGYEQYF.

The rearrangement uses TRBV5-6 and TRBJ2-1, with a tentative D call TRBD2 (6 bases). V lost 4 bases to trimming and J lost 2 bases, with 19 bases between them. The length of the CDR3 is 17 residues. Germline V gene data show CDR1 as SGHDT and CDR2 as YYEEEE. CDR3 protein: CASSGRRRGMAYNEQFF. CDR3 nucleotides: TGTGCCAGCAGCGGACGACGTCGGGGGATGGCCTACAATGAGCAGTTCTTC.

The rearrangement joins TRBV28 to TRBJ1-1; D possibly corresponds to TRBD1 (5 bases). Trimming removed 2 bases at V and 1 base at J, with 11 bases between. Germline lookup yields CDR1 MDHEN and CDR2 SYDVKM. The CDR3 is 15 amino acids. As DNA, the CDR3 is TGTGCCAGCAGTTTACGCGGGGGACCGAACACTGAAGCTTTCTTT. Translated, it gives CASSLRGGPNTEAFF.

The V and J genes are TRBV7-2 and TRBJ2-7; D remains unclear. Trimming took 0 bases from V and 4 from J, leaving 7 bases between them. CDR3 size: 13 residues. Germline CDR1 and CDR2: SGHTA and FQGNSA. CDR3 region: CASSLANRYEQYF. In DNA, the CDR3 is TGTGCCAGCAGCTTAGCGAACAGATACGAGCAGTACTTC.

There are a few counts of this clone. The CDR3 reads CASFSDTVYEQYF. CDR3 sequence (DNA): TGTGCCAGCTTCTCCGATACAGTTTACGAGCAGTACTTC. The V and J genes are TRBV18 and TRBJ2-7; no clear D gene. The CDR3 has 13 amino acids. CDR1 is KGHSH and CDR2 is LQKENI in the germline V gene. V gave up 7 bases and J gave up 4 bases, with 14 bases separating them.

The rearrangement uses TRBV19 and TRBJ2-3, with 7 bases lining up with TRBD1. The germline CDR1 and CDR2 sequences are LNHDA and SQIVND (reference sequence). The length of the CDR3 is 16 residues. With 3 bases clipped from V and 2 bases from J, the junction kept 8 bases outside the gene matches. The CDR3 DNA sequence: TGTGCCAGTAGTATCCTATCCGGGACAGACACAGATACGCAGTATTTT. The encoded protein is CASSILSGTDTDTQYF. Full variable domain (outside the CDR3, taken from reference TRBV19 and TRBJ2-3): DGGITQSPKYLFRKEGQNVTLSCEQNLNHDAMYWYRQDPGQGLRLIYYSQIVNDFQKGDIAEGYSVSREKKESFPLTVTSAQKNPTAFYLCASSILSGTDTDTQYFGPGTRLTVL.

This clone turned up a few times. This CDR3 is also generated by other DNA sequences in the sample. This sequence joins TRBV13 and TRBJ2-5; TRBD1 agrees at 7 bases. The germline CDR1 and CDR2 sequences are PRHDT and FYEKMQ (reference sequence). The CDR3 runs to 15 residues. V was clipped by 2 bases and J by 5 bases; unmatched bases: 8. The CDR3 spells CASSLSRAGGETQYF. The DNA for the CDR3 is TGTGCCAGCAGCTTATCAAGGGCAGGGGGTGAGACCCAGTACTTC.

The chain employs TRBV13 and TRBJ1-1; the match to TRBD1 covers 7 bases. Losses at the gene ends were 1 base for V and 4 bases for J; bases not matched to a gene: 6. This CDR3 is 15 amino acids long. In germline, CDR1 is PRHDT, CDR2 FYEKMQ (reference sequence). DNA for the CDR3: TGTGCCAGCAGCTTAGACGCAGGGGGTGGCACTGAAGCTTTCTTT. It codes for CASSLDAGGGTEAFF.

Here the CDR3 DNA reads TGTGCCAGCAGCCAAGAGCGGGGGGGCTTCTACGAGCAGTACTTC. Translation gives CASSQERGGFYEQYF. The chain is built from TRBV4-2 and TRBJ2-7, with 9 bases lining up with TRBD2. Germline V CDR1 and CDR2: LGHNA, YNFKEQ. The CDR3 consists of 15 residues. The ends lost 0 bases at V and 3 bases at J; junction bases unmatched: 3.

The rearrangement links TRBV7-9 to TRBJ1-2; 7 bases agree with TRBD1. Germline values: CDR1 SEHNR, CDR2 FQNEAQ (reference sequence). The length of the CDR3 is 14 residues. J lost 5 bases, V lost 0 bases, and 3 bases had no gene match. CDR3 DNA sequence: TGTGCCAGCAGCTTAGCGGGGACAGAGTATGGCTACACCTTC. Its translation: CASSLAGTEYGYTF.

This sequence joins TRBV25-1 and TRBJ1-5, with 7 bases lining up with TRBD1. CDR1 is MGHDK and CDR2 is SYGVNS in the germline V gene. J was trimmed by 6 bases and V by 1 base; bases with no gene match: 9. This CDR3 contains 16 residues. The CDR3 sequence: CASSESTGVAFQPQHF. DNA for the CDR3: TGTGCCAGCAGTGAATCCACAGGGGTTGCTTTTCAGCCCCAGCATTTT.

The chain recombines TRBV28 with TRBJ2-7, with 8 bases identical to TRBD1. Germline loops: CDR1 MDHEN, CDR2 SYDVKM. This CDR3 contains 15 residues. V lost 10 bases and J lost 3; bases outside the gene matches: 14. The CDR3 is CATQGALRRGYEQYF. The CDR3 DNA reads TGTGCCACCCAGGGGGCGCTCCGCAGGGGCTACGAGCAGTACTTC.

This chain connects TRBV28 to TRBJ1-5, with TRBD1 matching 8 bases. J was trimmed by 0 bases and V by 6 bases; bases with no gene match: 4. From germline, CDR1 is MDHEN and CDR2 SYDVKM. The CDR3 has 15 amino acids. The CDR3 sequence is CASSHRGDSNQPQHF. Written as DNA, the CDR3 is TGTGCCAGCAGCCACAGGGGGGATAGCAATCAGCCCCAGCATTTT.

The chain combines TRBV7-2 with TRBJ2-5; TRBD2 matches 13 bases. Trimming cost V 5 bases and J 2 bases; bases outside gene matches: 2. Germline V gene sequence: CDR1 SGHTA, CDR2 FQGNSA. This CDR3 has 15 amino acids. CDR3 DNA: TGTGCCAGCAGCGGACTAGCGGGAGTGCAAGAGACCCAGTACTTC. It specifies CASSGLAGVQETQYF.

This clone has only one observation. The CDR3 loop reads CASRNGGTAEAFF. DNA for the CDR3: TGTGCCAGCAGGAATGGTGGGACAGCTGAAGCTTTCTTT. V gene TRBV5-5 combines with J gene TRBJ1-1; 7 bases map to TRBD1. With 5 bases clipped from V and 6 bases from J, the junction kept 7 bases outside the gene matches. Germline CDR1 reads SGHKS; CDR2 reads YYEKEE (reference sequence). The CDR3 has 13 residues. Filled out from reference TRBV5-5 and TRBJ1-1, the complete variable domain reads DAGVTQSPTHLIKTRGQQVTLRCSPISGHKSVSWYQQVLGQGPQFIFQYYEKEERGRGNFPDRFSARQFPNYSSELNVNALLLGDSALYLCASRNGGTAEAFFGQGTRLTVV.

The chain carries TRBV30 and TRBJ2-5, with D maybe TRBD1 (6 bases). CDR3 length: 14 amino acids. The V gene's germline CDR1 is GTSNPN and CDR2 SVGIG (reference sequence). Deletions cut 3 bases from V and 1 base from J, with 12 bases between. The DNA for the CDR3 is TGTGCCTGGAGGGACACAGGGTCCCAAGAGACCCAGTACTTC. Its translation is CAWRDTGSQETQYF.

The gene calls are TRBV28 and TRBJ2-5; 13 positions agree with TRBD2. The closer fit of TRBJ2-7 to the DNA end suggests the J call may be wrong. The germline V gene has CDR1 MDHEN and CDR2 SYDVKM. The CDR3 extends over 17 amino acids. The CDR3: CASRRSTSGGGSYEQYF. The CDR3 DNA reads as TGTGCCAGCAGACGTTCTACTAGCGGGGGGGGAAGCTACGAGCAGTACTTC.

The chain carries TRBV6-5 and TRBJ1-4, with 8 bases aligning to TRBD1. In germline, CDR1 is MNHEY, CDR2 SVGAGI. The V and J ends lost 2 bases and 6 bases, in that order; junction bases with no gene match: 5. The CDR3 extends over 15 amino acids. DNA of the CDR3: TGTGCCAGCAGTTACAGCACAGGGGGGGATGAAAAACTGTTTTTT. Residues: CASSYSTGGDEKLFF.

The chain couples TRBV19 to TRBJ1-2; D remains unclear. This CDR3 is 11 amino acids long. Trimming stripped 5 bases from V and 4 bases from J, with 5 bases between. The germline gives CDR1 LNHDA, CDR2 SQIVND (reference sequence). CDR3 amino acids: CASSHSYGYTF. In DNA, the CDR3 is TGTGCCAGTAGTCACAGCTATGGCTACACCTTC.

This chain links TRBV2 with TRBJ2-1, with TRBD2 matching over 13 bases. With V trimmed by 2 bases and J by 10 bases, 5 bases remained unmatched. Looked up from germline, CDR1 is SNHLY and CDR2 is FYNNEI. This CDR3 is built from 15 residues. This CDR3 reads CASSEMGLAGLEQFF. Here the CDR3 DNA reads TGTGCCAGCAGTGAAATGGGACTAGCGGGGTTAGAGCAGTTCTTC.

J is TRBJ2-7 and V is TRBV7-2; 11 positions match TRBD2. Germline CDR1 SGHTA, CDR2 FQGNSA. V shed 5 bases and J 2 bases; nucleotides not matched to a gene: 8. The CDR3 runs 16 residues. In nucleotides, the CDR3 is TGTGCCAGCAGCCCCCCGGGACTAGCGGCAGCCTACGAGCAGTACTTC. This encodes CASSPPGLAAAYEQYF.

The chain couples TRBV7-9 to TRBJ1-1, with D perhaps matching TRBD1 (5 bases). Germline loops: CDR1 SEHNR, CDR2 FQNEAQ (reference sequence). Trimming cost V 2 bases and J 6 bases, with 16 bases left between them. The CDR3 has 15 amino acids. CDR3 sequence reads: CASSLRRGGLSEAFF. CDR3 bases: TGTGCCAGCAGCTTACGGAGGGGAGGTCTGTCTGAAGCTTTCTTT.

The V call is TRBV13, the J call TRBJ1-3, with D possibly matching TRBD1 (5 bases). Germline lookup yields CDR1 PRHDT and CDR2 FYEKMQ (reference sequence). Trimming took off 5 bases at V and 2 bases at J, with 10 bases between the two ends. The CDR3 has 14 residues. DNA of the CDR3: TGTGCCAGCAGCCCCCCAGGGACTGGAAACACCATATATTTT. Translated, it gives CASSPPGTGNTIYF.

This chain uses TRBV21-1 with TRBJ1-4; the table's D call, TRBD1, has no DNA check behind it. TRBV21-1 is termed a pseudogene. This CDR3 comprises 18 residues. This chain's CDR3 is CASSTGNPGTLTNEKLFF. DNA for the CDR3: TGTGCCAGCAGCACAGGAAACCCCGGGACACTAACTAATGAAAAACTGTTTTTT.

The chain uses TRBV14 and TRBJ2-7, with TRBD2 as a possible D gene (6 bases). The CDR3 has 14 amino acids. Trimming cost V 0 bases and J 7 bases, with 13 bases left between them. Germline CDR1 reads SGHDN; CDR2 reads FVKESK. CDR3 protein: CASSQDLGTLEQYF. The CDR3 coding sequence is TGTGCCAGCAGCCAAGACTTGGGGACTCTAGAGCAGTACTTC.

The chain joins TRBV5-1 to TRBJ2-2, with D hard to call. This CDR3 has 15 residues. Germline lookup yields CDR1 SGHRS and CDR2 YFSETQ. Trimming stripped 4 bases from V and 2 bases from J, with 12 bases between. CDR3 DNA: TGCGCCAGCAGCCTGCGTCTAATTAACACCGGGGAGCTGTTTTTT. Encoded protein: CASSLRLINTGELFF.

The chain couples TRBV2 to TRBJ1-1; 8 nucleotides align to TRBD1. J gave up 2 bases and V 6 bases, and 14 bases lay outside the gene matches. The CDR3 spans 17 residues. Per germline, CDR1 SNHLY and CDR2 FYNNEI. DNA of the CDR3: TGTGCCAGCAGGGGAGGACAGGGCCCCCTGTCAAACACTGAAGCTTTCTTT. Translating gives CASRGGQGPLSNTEAFF.